The present TCR beta chain was sequenced within a study of blood T cell repertoires in COVID-19. Original processing notes: Cell counts per sample came from amplifying reference gene primers. The assay was immunoSEQ multiplex PCR, and TCRdb's table has in-frame clones only and misses some. That table furnishes V, J and clone size, whereas the DNA furnished D and trimming. The sample holds about 240,000 clones; 83% are singletons and the top ten take more than 5.5%. From germline, CDR1 is SGHRS and CDR2 YFSETQ. The CDR3 contains 14 residues. Trimming cost V 0 bases and J 2 bases, with 8 bases left between them.

V gene TRBV5-1 combines with J gene TRBJ2-5; D not resolved. The sample taken for sequencing was peripheral blood. The origin of this receptor is a human donor in a cohort sampled during active COVID-19. CDR3 sequence: CASSLGSRQETQYF. DNA of the CDR3: TGCGCCAGCAGCTTGGGTAGTCGACAAGAGACCCAGTACTTC.